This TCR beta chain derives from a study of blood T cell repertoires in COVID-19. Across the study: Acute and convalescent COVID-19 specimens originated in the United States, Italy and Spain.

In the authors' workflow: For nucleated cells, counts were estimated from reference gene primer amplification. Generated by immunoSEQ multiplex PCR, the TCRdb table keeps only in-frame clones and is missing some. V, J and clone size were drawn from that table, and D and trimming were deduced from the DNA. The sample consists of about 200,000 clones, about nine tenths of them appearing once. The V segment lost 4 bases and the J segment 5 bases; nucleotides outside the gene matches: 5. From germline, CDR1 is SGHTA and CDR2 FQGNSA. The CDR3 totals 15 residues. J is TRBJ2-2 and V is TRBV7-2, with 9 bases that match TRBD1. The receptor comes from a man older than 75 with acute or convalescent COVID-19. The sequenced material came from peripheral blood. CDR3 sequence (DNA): TGTGCCAGCAGCTACCGACAGGGGGGGACCGGGGAGCTGTTTTTT. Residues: CASSYRQGGTGELFF.